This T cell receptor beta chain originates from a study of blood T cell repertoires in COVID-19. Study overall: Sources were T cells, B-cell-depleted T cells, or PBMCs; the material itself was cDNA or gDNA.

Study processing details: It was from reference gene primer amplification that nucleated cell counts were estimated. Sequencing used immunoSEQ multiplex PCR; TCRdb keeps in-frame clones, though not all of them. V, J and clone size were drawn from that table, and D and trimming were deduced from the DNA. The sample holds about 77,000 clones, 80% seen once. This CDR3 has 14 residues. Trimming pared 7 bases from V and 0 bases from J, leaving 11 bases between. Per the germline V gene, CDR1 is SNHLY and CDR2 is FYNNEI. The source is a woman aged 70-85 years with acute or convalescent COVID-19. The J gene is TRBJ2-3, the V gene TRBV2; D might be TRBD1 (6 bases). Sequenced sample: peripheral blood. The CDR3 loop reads CASMAGESTDTQYF. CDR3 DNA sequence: TGTGCCAGCATGGCAGGGGAAAGCACAGATACGCAGTATTTT.